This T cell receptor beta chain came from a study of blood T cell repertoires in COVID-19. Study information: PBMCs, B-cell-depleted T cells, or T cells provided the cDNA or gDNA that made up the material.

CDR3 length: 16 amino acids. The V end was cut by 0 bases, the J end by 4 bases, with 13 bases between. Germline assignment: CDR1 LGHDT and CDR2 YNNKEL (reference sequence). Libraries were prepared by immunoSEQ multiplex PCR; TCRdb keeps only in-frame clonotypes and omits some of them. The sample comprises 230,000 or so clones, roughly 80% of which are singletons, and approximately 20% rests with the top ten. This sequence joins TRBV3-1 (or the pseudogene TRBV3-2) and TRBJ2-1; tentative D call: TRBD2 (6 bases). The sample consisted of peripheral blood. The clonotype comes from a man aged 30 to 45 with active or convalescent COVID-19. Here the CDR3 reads CASSQEPEGGYNEQFF. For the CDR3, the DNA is TGTGCCAGCAGCCAAGAACCGGAGGGCGGGTACAATGAGCAGTTCTTC.